This T cell receptor (beta chain) originates from a study of T cell changes during pregnancy in multiple sclerosis. Deletions cut 5 bases from V and 5 bases from J, with 12 bases between. Germline lookup yields CDR1 MNHEY and CDR2 SVGAGI. The CDR3 is made up of 13 amino acids. TCRdb's copy holds only in-frame clones and misses some; the assay was immunoSEQ multiplex PCR. The sample lists 30,000 or so clones, roughly 90% seen once, with 5% to 6% in the top ten. This chain connects TRBV6-5 to TRBJ2-5; D perhaps matches TRBD1 (5 bases). This specimen consisted of CD8+ T cells from peripheral blood mononuclear cells, obtained in the first trimester of pregnancy. The receptor comes from a female donor with multiple sclerosis, enrolled in a pregnancy study. The chain's CDR3 is CASSPLGAETQYF. DNA of the CDR3: TGTGCCAGCAGTCCCCTAGGGGCCGAGACCCAGTACTTC.